This T cell receptor beta chain stems from a study of blood T cell repertoires in COVID-19. Overall study: PBMCs, B-cell-depleted T cells, or T cells were the source of the cDNA or gDNA that made up the material.

Per the authors' pipeline: Reference gene primer amplification in the assay estimated nucleated cell counts. The table came from immunoSEQ multiplex PCR; TCRdb's copy has only in-frame clones and leaves some out. Clone size and the V and J calls come from that table; the DNA yielded D and trimming. The repertoire includes 85,000 to 90,000 clones, over 75% of them detected once, and about 17% sits in the top ten. In germline, CDR1 is LNHDA, CDR2 SQIVND (reference sequence). The V gene end was trimmed by 5 bases and the J gene end by 2 bases; junction bases not matched to a gene: 4. This CDR3 has 15 residues.

This clonotype was sampled from a woman of 80 years or more with active or convalescent COVID-19. The chain links TRBV19 to TRBJ1-3; the match to TRBD1 covers 9 bases. The material sequenced was peripheral blood. The CDR3 protein is CASSDRGRAGNTIYF. The CDR3 DNA sequence: TGTGCCAGTAGTGACAGGGGGAGAGCTGGAAACACCATATATTTT.